The next 25 T cell receptor beta chains were all read from a single sample in a study of T cell responses to AZD1222 COVID-19 vaccine. Produced via immunoSEQ multiplex PCR; TCRdb's table is partial and in-frame only. The sample lists approximately 150,000 clones; nearly 95% were seen once. Sequenced here: peripheral blood, sampled on day 0 of AZD1222 vaccination. Receptor source: an adult in good health.

The chain links TRBV7-3 to TRBJ2-1; 11 bases line up with TRBD2. CDR1 is SGHTA, CDR2 FQGTGA, per germline. J lost 3 bases, V lost 0 bases, and 4 bases had no gene match. The CDR3 is 17 amino acids. CDR3 in amino acids: CASSLTTTSGGYNEQFF. For the CDR3, the DNA is TGTGCCAGCAGCTTAACCACTACTAGCGGGGGCTACAATGAGCAGTTCTTC.

This sequence joins TRBV10-2 and TRBJ2-7, with D possibly matching TRBD1 (7 bases). The CDR3 is made up of 14 amino acids. Per the germline V gene, CDR1 is WSHSY and CDR2 is SAAADI. Trimming removed 4 bases at V and 6 bases at J, with 16 bases between. The CDR3 here is CASSGLRRGLEQYF. CDR3 DNA: TGCGCCAGCAGTGGATTGAGGAGGGGGCTCGAGCAGTACTTC.

This clone has a handful of counts. V is TRBV4-3 and J is TRBJ2-2; 10 nucleotides align to TRBD1. CDR1 and CDR2 (germline): LGHNA, YSLEER. The CDR3 runs 14 residues. Trimming cost V 3 bases and J 6 bases; bases outside gene matches: 1. The DNA for the CDR3 is TGCGCCAGCAGCCATGGGACAGGGGCCGGGGAGCTGTTTTTT. Translated, it gives CASSHGTGAGELFF.

The CDR3, as DNA: TGTGCCAGCTCACCCCTTACAGGTAACCCCACTGAAGCTTTCTTT. Translation: CASSPLTGNPTEAFF. This rearrangement joins TRBV18 to TRBJ1-1; TRBD1 is a possible D gene (5 bases). The CDR3 runs 15 residues. Deletions cut 3 bases from V and 4 bases from J, with 15 bases between. Germline V lookup: CDR1 KGHSH, CDR2 LQKENI.

The rearrangement links TRBV9 to TRBJ2-1, with TRBD2 matching over 12 bases. The CDR3 is 15 residues long. With V trimmed by 4 bases and J by 7 bases, 6 bases remained unmatched. Germline-derived CDR1 and CDR2 are SGDLS and YYNGEE. CDR3 DNA sequence: TGTGCCAGCAGCCGGCTAGCGGGGGGGCCTAATGAGCAGTTCTTC. This sequence encodes CASSRLAGGPNEQFF.

This CDR3 reads CASSALQGEAFF. In DNA form, the CDR3 reads TGTGCCAGTAGTGCCCTACAGGGTGAAGCTTTCTTT. The chain joins TRBV19 to TRBJ1-1; tentative D call: TRBD1 (6 bases). This CDR3 has 12 residues. The V gene's germline CDR1 is LNHDA and CDR2 SQIVND (reference sequence). V was trimmed by 5 bases and J by 7 bases, leaving 11 bases between them. Combining the CDR3 with reference TRBV19 and TRBJ1-1 gives the whole variable domain DGGITQSPKYLFRKEGQNVTLSCEQNLNHDAMYWYRQDPGQGLRLIYYSQIVNDFQKGDIAEGYSVSREKKESFPLTVTSAQKNPTAFYLCASSALQGEAFFGQGTRLTVV.

This clone was recorded only once. At one end, the junction sequence differs from germline, possibly due to a read error. The rearrangement uses TRBV6-5 and TRBJ1-6, with D tentatively TRBD1 (6 bases). Per germline, CDR1 MNHEY and CDR2 SVGAGI. The CDR3 is made up of 14 amino acids. The CDR3 DNA follows: TGTGCCAGCAGTTACAGGGGGGATAATTCACCCTTCCACTTT. Residues: CASSYRGDNSPFHF.

The chain uses TRBV19 and TRBJ1-3, with a possible D match to TRBD1 (5 bases). The CDR3 length is 18 residues. Trimming removed 3 bases at V and 0 bases at J, with 18 bases between. Per the germline V gene, CDR1 is LNHDA and CDR2 is SQIVND (reference sequence). The CDR3 protein is CASSISLARGASGNTIYF. The CDR3 bases are TGTGCCAGTAGTATTAGTCTTGCCCGAGGGGCCTCTGGAAACACCATATATTTT.

The V and J genes are TRBV5-6 and TRBJ1-2; D remains ambiguous. The CDR3 is 11 amino acids. Germline CDR1 and CDR2: SGHDT and YYEEEE. Trimming removed 4 bases from V and 7 bases from J, with 8 bases in between. The DNA of the CDR3 is TGTGCCAGCAGCCCCGAGGTTGGCTACACCTTC. It is translated as CASSPEVGYTF.

CDR3 nucleotides: TGCGCCAGCAGCTTGGTCGGTAGCGGGGGCAATGAGCAGTTCTTC. This translates into CASSLVGSGGNEQFF. The J gene is TRBJ2-1, the V gene TRBV5-1; 9 nucleotides match TRBD2. The V and J ends lost 0 bases and 6 bases, in that order; junction bases with no gene match: 4. Germline V gene lookup returns CDR1 SGHRS and CDR2 YFSETQ. The CDR3 spans 15 residues.

V gene TRBV7-3 combines with J gene TRBJ2-5, with D hard to call. Trimming stripped 5 bases from V and 7 bases from J, with 11 bases between. Germline V gene data show CDR1 as SGHTA and CDR2 as FQGTGA. The CDR3 has 12 amino acids. The CDR3 nucleotides are TGTGCCAGCAGCGAAGCAGTTGGGACCCAGTACTTC. Translation: CASSEAVGTQYF.

The DNA for the CDR3 is TGTGCCAGCAGTTACTCGTCCGGGAGAACTGAAGCTTTCTTT. Translated, it gives CASSYSSGRTEAFF. This chain joins TRBV6-6 and TRBJ1-1; D is unclear. CDR1 and CDR2 (germline): MNHNY, SVGAGI (reference sequence). CDR3 size: 14 residues. V lost 0 bases, J lost 5 bases, and 10 bases lay in between.

The gene calls are TRBV6-2 or TRBV6-3 and TRBJ1-1; 7 nucleotides align to TRBD1. The CDR3 is 17 amino acids. The junction had 12 bases not matched to a gene; V was cut back by 5 bases and J by 0 bases. The germline V gene encodes CDR1 MNHEY and CDR2 SVGEGT. CDR3 in DNA: TGTGCCAGCAGTCTGTTGCAGGGGGATCCTGTGAACACTGAAGCTTTCTTT. Its protein is CASSLLQGDPVNTEAFF.

CDR3 loop: CASSQAGTSGRIFEQFF. CDR3 bases: TGTGCCAGCAGCCAAGCAGGGACTAGCGGGAGGATATTTGAGCAGTTCTTC. This sequence joins TRBV4-2 and TRBJ2-1; 15 bases line up with TRBD2. CDR1 is LGHNA, CDR2 YNFKEQ, per germline. V dropped 1 base and J dropped 9; count of bases not matched to a gene: 7. CDR3 length equals 17 residues.

This sequence joins TRBV4-3 and TRBJ2-7, with D possibly being TRBD1 (6 bases). The V end was cut by 1 base, the J end by 4 bases, with 14 bases between. Germline V gene data show CDR1 as LGHNA and CDR2 as YSLEER. CDR3 length: 15 residues. The CDR3 loop reads CASSQGAGGQYEQYF. The CDR3 DNA is TGCGCCAGCAGCCAAGGGGCTGGGGGCCAGTACGAGCAGTACTTC.

J is TRBJ1-2 and V is TRBV6-1; a weak D match, TRBD1 (5 bases). The CDR3 length is 14 residues. Germline loops: CDR1 MNHNS, CDR2 SASEGT. The ends were cut back, 1 base at V and 4 bases at J, with 10 bases in the middle. CDR3 bases: TGTGCCAGCAGTGAAGTCCGGGGCACCTATGGCTACACCTTC. It specifies CASSEVRGTYGYTF.

The chain recombines TRBV7-2 with TRBJ2-1; weak D call: TRBD2 (7 bases). Trimming took off 3 bases at V and 4 bases at J, with 10 bases between the two ends. Per germline, CDR1 SGHTA and CDR2 FQGNSA. CDR3 size: 14 residues. The CDR3 coding sequence is TGTGCCAGCAGCTTGCGGGGGCAATACAATGAGCAGTTCTTC. Protein: CASSLRGQYNEQFF.

V and J are TRBV29-1 and TRBJ1-3; possible D gene TRBD1, 6 bases. There are 13 residues in the CDR3. Trimming removed 5 bases from V and 4 bases from J, with 12 bases in between. Germline CDR1 SQVTM, CDR2 ANQGSEA. This chain's CDR3 is CSVTRGSGNTIYF. The CDR3 DNA reads TGCAGCGTTACCAGGGGATCCGGAAACACCATATATTTT.

V usage is TRBV3-1 (or the pseudogene TRBV3-2) and J usage is TRBJ1-2; D remains unclear. The CDR3 length is 14 residues. From germline, CDR1 is LGHDT and CDR2 YNNKEL (reference sequence). V was clipped by 1 base and J by 2 bases, with 8 bases between them. CDR3 residues: CASSQADGNYGYTF. As DNA, the CDR3 is TGTGCCAGCAGCCAAGCCGACGGGAACTATGGCTACACCTTC.

This chain connects TRBV3-1 (or the pseudogene TRBV3-2) to TRBJ2-1, with unresolved D. The germline CDR1 and CDR2 sequences are LGHDT and YNNKEL (reference sequence). This CDR3 has 14 residues. V lost 0 bases and J 10 bases, leaving 13 bases between the germline ends. The chain's CDR3 is CASSQEPRSPEQFF. Written as DNA, the CDR3 is TGTGCCAGCAGCCAAGAACCCCGCTCCCCGGAGCAGTTCTTC.

In nucleotides, the CDR3 is TGTGCCAGCAGGATCGGGACAGGGGGCATGTACGAGCAGTACTTC. Translating gives CASRIGTGGMYEQYF. The chain couples TRBV6-6 to TRBJ2-7, with 12 nucleotides matching TRBD1. This CDR3 is 15 amino acids long. The germline V gene encodes CDR1 MNHNY and CDR2 SVGAGI (reference sequence). Trimming cost V 6 bases and J 4 bases; bases outside gene matches: 7.

V is TRBV5-1 and J is TRBJ1-1, with D uncertain. The CDR3 totals 15 residues. Per germline, CDR1 SGHRS and CDR2 YFSETQ. V gave up 1 base and J gave up 1 base, with 11 bases separating them. In DNA, the CDR3 is TGCGCCAGCAGCTTGTATCGGGTGGGGAACACTGAAGCTTTCTTT. Translating gives CASSLYRVGNTEAFF.

The chain couples TRBV18 to TRBJ1-5, with unresolved D. The CDR3 has 15 amino acids. Trimming took off 3 bases at V and 1 base at J, with 10 bases between the two ends. Germline loops: CDR1 KGHSH, CDR2 LQKENI. This CDR3 is CASSPARVSNQPQHF. Written as DNA, the CDR3 is TGTGCCAGCTCACCTGCTAGGGTGAGCAATCAGCCCCAGCATTTT. Full variable domain (outside the CDR3, taken from reference TRBV18 and TRBJ1-5): NAGVMQNPRHLVRRRGQEARLRCSPMKGHSHVYWYRQLPEEGLKFMVYLQKENIIDESGMPKERFSAEFPKEGPSILRIQQVVRGDSAAYFCASSPARVSNQPQHFGDGTRLSIL.

CDR3 sequence: CASSLTGDGNQPQHF. CDR3 sequence (DNA): TGTGCCAGCAGTCTGACAGGGGATGGCAATCAGCCCCAGCATTTT. The chain links TRBV2 to TRBJ1-5; 8 nucleotides match TRBD1. The V gene's germline CDR1 is SNHLY and CDR2 FYNNEI. Unmatched junction bases numbered 5, after V lost 5 bases and J lost 2 bases. The CDR3 runs to 15 residues. Drawing the rest from reference TRBV2 and TRBJ1-5, the complete variable domain is EPEVTQTPSHQVTQMGQEVILRCVPISNHLYFYWYRQILGQKVEFLVSFYNNEISEKSEIFDDQFSVERPDGSNFTLKIRSTKLEDSAMYFCASSLTGDGNQPQHFGDGTRLSIL.

This chain connects TRBV19 to TRBJ1-1; D uncertain. This CDR3 region has 13 residues. Germline CDR1 reads LNHDA; CDR2 reads SQIVND (reference sequence). V was pared by 4 bases and J by 0 bases, with 6 bases between. CDR3 DNA: TGTGCCAGTAGTAAACAGCTGAACACTGAAGCTTTCTTT. This codes for CASSKQLNTEAFF. Drawing the rest from reference TRBV19 and TRBJ1-1, the complete variable domain is DGGITQSPKYLFRKEGQNVTLSCEQNLNHDAMYWYRQDPGQGLRLIYYSQIVNDFQKGDIAEGYSVSREKKESFPLTVTSAQKNPTAFYLCASSKQLNTEAFFGQGTRLTVV.